The subject of this entry is one TCR beta chain. What it binds is unknown. Genomic DNA (from each subset) was split evenly across several immunoSEQ plates. Clones were sequenced by immunoSEQ multiplex PCR, and TCRdb holds only the in-frame ones, with some missing. The repertoire holds roughly 500,000 clones, with 60% to 80% as singletons. These data come from a study of shared clonotypes between healthy human individuals. This CDR3 is built from 18 residues. Overall study findings and caveats: Among donors, clonotype sharing was expected to be affected by sequencing depth. Investigators collected only blood, and repertoires in tissues likely differ.

Among the donors, all were Caucasian adults who lived in Nashville, Tennessee. This chain uses TRBV21-1 with TRBJ2-3; no DNA check was done on the table's D call, TRBD2. TRBV21-1 is shown as a pseudogene. This receptor was identified in a woman aged 40 to 49 in good health. Some clones in this sample may be carry-over from other donors' samples. Source material: PBMCs. The CDR3 spells CASSKPKRGLGYTDTQYF. The CDR3 bases are TGTGCCAGCAGCAAGCCGAAAAGAGGACTAGGATACACAGATACGCAGTATTTT.